The 30 T cell receptor beta chains below all came from one sample that was sequenced in a study of cytomegalovirus exposure and HLA in healthy donors. Measured with immunoSEQ multiplex PCR; TCRdb has only the in-frame clones, and not every one. The sample holds hundreds of thousands of clones; roughly 87% are singletons and the top ten take around 13%. Material for sequencing was PBMCs. Receptor source: a man aged 18 to 30 in good health and CMV-seropositive.

The J gene is TRBJ2-5, the V gene TRBV6-1; TRBD2 aligns across 9 bases. J lost 1 base, V lost 4 bases, and 4 bases had no gene match. The CDR3 covers 15 residues. Germline-derived CDR1 and CDR2 are MNHNS and SASEGT. This CDR3 reads CASSGIAGAQETQYF. Here the CDR3 DNA reads TGTGCCAGCAGTGGGATAGCGGGGGCCCAAGAGACCCAGTACTTC.

The chain recombines TRBV27 with TRBJ2-6, with D possibly matching TRBD2 (7 bases). CDR1 and CDR2 (germline): MNHEY, SMNVEV (reference sequence). This CDR3 is 16 amino acids long. V gave up 3 bases and J gave up 4 bases, with 13 bases separating them. DNA for the CDR3: TGTGCCAGCAGTTTCCAGGGGAGGGCGGGGGCCAACGTCCTGACTTTC. Encoded protein: CASSFQGRAGANVLTF.

The J gene is TRBJ2-7, the V gene TRBV6-1; 7 nucleotides match TRBD1. Germline CDR1 MNHNS, CDR2 SASEGT. V was pared by 10 bases and J by 2 bases, with 14 bases of the junction left unmatched. This CDR3 has 15 residues. CDR3 region: CATEMTGPLPYEQYF. The CDR3 DNA sequence: TGTGCCACTGAAATGACAGGGCCCCTTCCCTACGAGCAGTACTTC.

This chain connects TRBV6-5 to TRBJ2-7; D is uncertain. This CDR3 is built from 11 residues. The germline V gene has CDR1 MNHEY and CDR2 SVGAGI. The ends were cut back, 6 bases at V and 3 bases at J, with 6 bases in the middle. This chain's CDR3 is CASSDHYEQYF. DNA for the CDR3: TGTGCCAGCAGCGACCACTACGAGCAGTACTTC.

The chain joins TRBV27 to TRBJ2-1; 12 bases are a match to TRBD2. V dropped 7 bases and J dropped 7; count of bases not matched to a gene: 8. The CDR3 has 15 residues. Per the germline V gene, CDR1 is MNHEY and CDR2 is SMNVEV (reference sequence). The DNA for the CDR3 is TGTGCCAGCACCCGACTAGCGGGAGTACGTAATGAGCAGTTCTTC. Amino acids: CASTRLAGVRNEQFF.

The V call is TRBV5-6, the J call TRBJ1-2; possible D gene TRBD1, 5 bases. The CDR3 runs 13 residues. Germline CDR1 reads SGHDT; CDR2 reads YYEEEE. V lost 1 base, J lost 5 bases, and 9 bases lay in between. CDR3 region: CASSLRGVYGYTF. The CDR3 coding sequence is TGTGCCAGCAGCTTGCGAGGGGTTTATGGCTACACCTTC. The whole variable domain, remainder taken from reference TRBV5-6 and TRBJ1-2, is DAGVTQSPTHLIKTRGQQVTLRCSPKSGHDTVSWYQQALGQGPQFIFQYYEEEERQRGNFPDRFSGHQFPNYSSELNVNALLLGDSALYLCASSLRGVYGYTFGSGTRLTVV.

This chain links TRBV5-1 with TRBJ2-7; 10 bases agree with TRBD1. This CDR3 spans 14 amino acids. J gave up 1 base and V 5 bases, and 3 bases lay outside the gene matches. The germline CDR1 and CDR2 sequences are SGHRS and YFSETQ. The CDR3 region has the DNA TGCGCCAGCAGGGGACAGGGGCCATCCTACGAGCAGTACTTC. Amino acid sequence: CASRGQGPSYEQYF.

The rearrangement links TRBV7-2 to TRBJ2-3, with 8 bases matching TRBD2. Trimming took 3 bases from V and 10 from J; bases not matched to a gene: 3. Germline CDR1 is SGHTA and CDR2 is FQGNSA. This CDR3 has 12 amino acids. The CDR3 bases are TGTGCCAGCAGCTTGGGGACTAGTGCGCAGTATTTT. It is translated as CASSLGTSAQYF.

The gene calls are TRBV11-2 and TRBJ1-1; TRBD1 matches at 7 bases. Per the germline V gene, CDR1 is SGHAT and CDR2 is FQNNGV. The CDR3 length is 15 residues. The trim removed 5 bases at V and 3 bases at J, leaving 9 bases unmatched. This CDR3 reads CASSTRQGTYTEAFF. CDR3 nucleotide sequence: TGTGCCAGCAGCACCCGACAGGGAACCTACACTGAAGCTTTCTTT.

The chain has TRBV2 and TRBJ2-7; the D gene could be TRBD1 or TRBD2 (5 bases each). V lost 7 bases to trimming and J lost 4 bases, with 11 bases between them. Germline assignment: CDR1 SNHLY and CDR2 FYNNEI. The CDR3 contains 12 residues. Here the CDR3 reads CASIGEGYEQYF. The DNA for the CDR3 is TGTGCCAGCATCGGCGAGGGGTACGAGCAGTACTTC.

This clone has more than one count but fewer than ten. The gene calls are TRBV6-1 and TRBJ1-5, with D unclear. The V gene lost 6 bases and the J gene lost 0 bases, with 6 bases spanning the gap. The germline gives CDR1 MNHNS, CDR2 SASEGT. The CDR3 runs 13 residues. CDR3 protein: CASRVYSNQPQHF. The CDR3 DNA reads as TGTGCCAGCAGGGTATATAGCAATCAGCCCCAGCATTTT.

J is TRBJ1-1 and V is TRBV6-6; D gene ambiguous. The length of the CDR3 is 15 residues. V lost 5 bases and J 0 bases, leaving 13 bases between the germline ends. CDR1 is MNHNY, CDR2 SVGAGI, per germline (reference sequence). CDR3 residues: CASSGFRGMNTEAFF. In nucleotides, the CDR3 is TGTGCCAGCAGTGGATTTCGGGGAATGAACACTGAAGCTTTCTTT.

This chain connects TRBV11-3 to TRBJ2-2, with D possibly being TRBD1 or TRBD2 (5 bases each). Germline V gene sequence: CDR1 SGHNT, CDR2 YENEEA. The V and J ends lost 4 bases and 1 base respectively, with 10 bases between them. The CDR3 is 15 residues long. CDR3 sequence (DNA): TGTGCCAGCAGCTCTGGGACGGTGAACACCGGGGAGCTGTTTTTT. It specifies CASSSGTVNTGELFF. The variable domain in full, with the rest retrieved from reference TRBV11-3 and TRBJ2-2, is EAGVVQSPRYKIIEKKQPVAFWCNPISGHNTLYWYLQNLGQGPELLIRYENEEAVDDSQLPKDRFSAERLKGVDSTLKIQPAELGDSAVYLCASSSGTVNTGELFFGEGSRLTVL.

The chain links TRBV6-5 to TRBJ2-5; D remains unclear. Germline CDR1 MNHEY, CDR2 SVGAGI. This CDR3 comprises 14 residues. The V gene lost 4 bases and the J gene lost 0 bases, with 9 bases spanning the gap. The CDR3 DNA reads as TGTGCCAGCAGTTCCCCCGGGTACCAAGAGACCCAGTACTTC. It translates to CASSSPGYQETQYF.

This chain uses TRBV7-9 with TRBJ1-1; D may be TRBD1 (5 bases). There are 14 residues in the CDR3. Trimming removed 5 bases from V and 10 bases from J, with 20 bases in between. The germline V gene encodes CDR1 SEHNR and CDR2 FQNEAQ (reference sequence). This chain's CDR3 is CASSQGAGFIRAFF. The CDR3 DNA is TGTGCCAGCAGCCAAGGGGCGGGGTTCATCCGAGCTTTCTTT.

V usage is TRBV7-9 and J usage is TRBJ2-5, with 10 bases matching TRBD1. The junction had 7 bases not matched to a gene; V was cut back by 5 bases and J by 1 base. The CDR3 runs to 16 residues. Germline V gives CDR1 SEHNR, CDR2 FQNEAQ (reference sequence). The CDR3 nucleotides are TGTGCCAGCAGCGAATGGACAGGGGGAGGCCAAGAGACCCAGTACTTC. Its translation is CASSEWTGGGQETQYF.

This sequence joins TRBV7-2 and TRBJ2-7; TRBD2 aligns across 15 bases. Germline CDR1 and CDR2: SGHTA and FQGNSA. The CDR3 has 18 residues. The junction had 9 bases not matched to a gene; V was cut back by 5 bases and J by 1 base. CDR3 loop: CASSRRGLAGGGSYEQYF. CDR3 sequence (DNA): TGTGCCAGCAGCCGACGGGGACTAGCGGGAGGTGGTTCCTACGAGCAGTACTTC.

This rearrangement joins TRBV7-8 to TRBJ2-5; D is perhaps TRBD1 (6 bases). The V end lost 5 bases, the J end lost 0 bases, and 16 bases lay between the germline ends. The CDR3 has 16 residues. The germline CDR1 and CDR2 sequences are SGHVS and FQNEAQ. The CDR3 protein is CASSPSHRDNQETQYF. Here the CDR3 DNA reads TGTGCCAGCAGCCCTTCTCACCGGGACAACCAAGAGACCCAGTACTTC.

V usage is TRBV7-2 and J usage is TRBJ1-1; 7 positions match TRBD1. There are 15 residues in the CDR3. Per the germline V gene, CDR1 is SGHTA and CDR2 is FQGNSA. V trimming: 6 bases; J trimming: 1 base; junction bases outside the gene matches: 8. CDR3: CASSFIRTGNTEAFF. In DNA, the CDR3 is TGTGCCAGCAGTTTCATCAGGACAGGGAACACTGAAGCTTTCTTT. Complete variable domain (other parts from reference TRBV7-2 and TRBJ1-1): GAGVSQSPSNKVTEKGKDVELRCDPISGHTALYWYRQSLGQGLEFLIYFQGNSAPDKSGLPSDRFSAERTGGSVSTLTIQRTQQEDSAVYLCASSFIRTGNTEAFFGQGTRLTVV.

This clone was seen a single time. The chain links TRBV2 to TRBJ2-3, with D perhaps TRBD2 (7 bases). V was clipped by 2 bases and J by 4 bases, with 16 bases between them. CDR1 and CDR2 (germline): SNHLY, FYNNEI. The CDR3 loop spans 16 amino acids. CDR3 region: CASSEQGQGRADTQYF. CDR3 in DNA: TGTGCCAGCAGTGAACAGGGGCAGGGGAGGGCAGATACGCAGTATTTT.

The J gene is TRBJ2-7, the V gene TRBV4-1; D is undetermined. Trimming pared 0 bases from V and 3 bases from J, leaving 9 bases between. The CDR3 runs 14 residues. Germline CDR1 reads MGHRA; CDR2 reads YSYEKL. CDR3 in amino acids: CASSQDLRRYEQYF. CDR3 bases: TGCGCCAGCAGCCAAGATCTCCGCCGCTACGAGCAGTACTTC.

The genes are TRBV5-1 and TRBJ1-4, with a weak D call TRBD1 (5 bases). Trimming took 4 bases from V and 6 from J, leaving 10 bases between them. Germline loops: CDR1 SGHRS, CDR2 YFSETQ. There are 13 residues in the CDR3. CDR3 residues: CASSRTTDEKLFF. Here the CDR3 DNA reads TGCGCCAGCAGCCGAACGACAGATGAAAAACTGTTTTTT.

This sequence joins TRBV2 and TRBJ2-6, with a weak D call TRBD2 (5 bases). Trimming left V 6 bases short and J 1 base short, with 7 bases between. Germline-derived CDR1 and CDR2 are SNHLY and FYNNEI. This CDR3 is 14 amino acids long. DNA for the CDR3: TGTGCCAGCAGGCCGGGGTCTGGGGCCAACGTCCTGACTTTC. This sequence encodes CASRPGSGANVLTF.

The chain uses TRBV7-9 and TRBJ2-6; D is undetermined. V dropped 4 bases and J dropped 0 bases, with 7 bases sitting between them. Per germline, CDR1 SEHNR and CDR2 FQNEAQ (reference sequence). There are 15 residues in the CDR3. DNA for the CDR3: TGTGCCAGCAGCTCGTCCTTCTCTGGGGCCAACGTCCTGACTTTC. Protein sequence: CASSSSFSGANVLTF.

The J gene is TRBJ1-1, the V gene TRBV5-1; D is perhaps TRBD1 (6 bases). The CDR3 covers 15 residues. Trimming shortened V by 2 bases and J by 5 bases, and 16 bases separated the two germline ends. Germline CDR1 is SGHRS and CDR2 is YFSETQ. DNA for the CDR3: TGCGCCAGCAGCTTCGAAGGGGGAGTTGGAACTGAAGCTTTCTTT. Protein sequence: CASSFEGGVGTEAFF.

The V and J genes are TRBV7-9 and TRBJ2-7; TRBD1 matches 9 bases. Trimming took 5 bases from V and 3 from J; bases not matched to a gene: 11. Germline V gene lookup returns CDR1 SEHNR and CDR2 FQNEAQ (reference sequence). This CDR3 has 16 residues. CDR3 protein: CASSHTRGDRVYEQYF. DNA for the CDR3: TGTGCCAGCAGCCATACCAGGGGGGACAGGGTCTACGAGCAGTACTTC.

The rearrangement uses TRBV18 and TRBJ2-2, with TRBD2 identical over 7 bases. Unmatched junction bases numbered 12, after V lost 8 bases and J lost 3 bases. CDR3 length: 16 amino acids. CDR1 is KGHSH, CDR2 LQKENI, per germline. CDR3 nucleotide sequence: TGTGCCAGCCCACGTCCGCTGGCGGGGGACACCGGGGAGCTGTTTTTT. Its translation is CASPRPLAGDTGELFF.

The chain joins TRBV10-2 to TRBJ2-1; D may match TRBD1 or TRBD2 (6 bases each). Trimming removed 9 bases at V and 0 bases at J, with 15 bases between. The germline gives CDR1 WSHSY, CDR2 SAAADI. This CDR3 has 15 amino acids. In DNA, the CDR3 is TGCGCCAGTTCCGGGGGCCCCAGCTCCTACAATGAGCAGTTCTTC. Amino acid sequence: CASSGGPSSYNEQFF.

This chain uses TRBV5-4 with TRBJ1-3; D is unresolved. The CDR3 length is 15 residues. Germline CDR1 reads SGHNT; CDR2 reads YYREEE (reference sequence). V was cut by 2 bases and J by 0 bases, with 9 bases left in between. CDR3 amino acids: CASSLFGGSGNTIYF. CDR3 nucleotides: TGTGCCAGCAGCTTATTTGGAGGCTCTGGAAACACCATATATTTT.

This chain joins TRBV5-1 and TRBJ2-1; 13 bases align to TRBD2. CDR1 and CDR2 from the germline V gene are SGHRS and YFSETQ. The CDR3 consists of 15 residues. V lost 4 bases, J lost 3 bases, and 1 base stayed unmatched. Here the CDR3 reads CASSGTSGIYNEQFF. In DNA, the CDR3 is TGCGCCAGCAGCGGGACTAGCGGGATCTACAATGAGCAGTTCTTC.